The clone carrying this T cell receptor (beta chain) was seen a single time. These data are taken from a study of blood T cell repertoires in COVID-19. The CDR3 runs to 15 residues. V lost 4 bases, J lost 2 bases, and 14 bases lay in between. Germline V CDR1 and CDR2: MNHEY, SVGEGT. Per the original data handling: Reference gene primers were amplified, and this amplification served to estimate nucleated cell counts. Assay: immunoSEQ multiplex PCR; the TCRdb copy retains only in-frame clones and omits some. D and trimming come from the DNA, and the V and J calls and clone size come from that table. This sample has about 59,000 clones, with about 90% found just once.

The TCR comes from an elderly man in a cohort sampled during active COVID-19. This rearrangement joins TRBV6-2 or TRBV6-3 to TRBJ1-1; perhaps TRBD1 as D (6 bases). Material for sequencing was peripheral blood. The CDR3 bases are TGTGCCAGCAGTTCTATGACAGGCGTAAACACTGAAGCTTTCTTT. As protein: CASSSMTGVNTEAFF.